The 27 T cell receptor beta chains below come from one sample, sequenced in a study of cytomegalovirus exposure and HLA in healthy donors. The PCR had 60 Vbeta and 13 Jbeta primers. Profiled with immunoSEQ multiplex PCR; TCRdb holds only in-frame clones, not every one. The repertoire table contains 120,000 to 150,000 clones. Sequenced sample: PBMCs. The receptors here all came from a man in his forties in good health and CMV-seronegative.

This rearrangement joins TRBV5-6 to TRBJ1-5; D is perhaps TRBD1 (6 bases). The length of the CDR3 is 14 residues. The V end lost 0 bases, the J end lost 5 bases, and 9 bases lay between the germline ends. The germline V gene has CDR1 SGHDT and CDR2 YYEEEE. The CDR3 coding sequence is TGTGCCAGCAGCTTGGACAGGGCGTATCAGCCCCAGCATTTT. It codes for CASSLDRAYQPQHF. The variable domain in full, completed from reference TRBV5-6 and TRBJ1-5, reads DAGVTQSPTHLIKTRGQQVTLRCSPKSGHDTVSWYQQALGQGPQFIFQYYEEEERQRGNFPDRFSGHQFPNYSSELNVNALLLGDSALYLCASSLDRAYQPQHFGDGTRLSIL.

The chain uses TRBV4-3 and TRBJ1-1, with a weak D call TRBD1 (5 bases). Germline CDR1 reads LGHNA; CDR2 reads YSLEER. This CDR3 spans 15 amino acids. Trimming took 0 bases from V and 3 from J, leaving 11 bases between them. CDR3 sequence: CASSQESLQDTEAFF. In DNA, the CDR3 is TGCGCCAGCAGCCAAGAATCCCTACAGGACACTGAAGCTTTCTTT.

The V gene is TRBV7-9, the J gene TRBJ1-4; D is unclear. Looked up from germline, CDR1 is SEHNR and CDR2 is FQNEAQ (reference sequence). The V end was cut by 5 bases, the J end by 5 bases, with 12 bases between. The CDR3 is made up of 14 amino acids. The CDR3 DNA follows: TGTGCCAGCAGCCGTATTGAGGGAAATGAAAAACTGTTTTTT. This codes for CASSRIEGNEKLFF.

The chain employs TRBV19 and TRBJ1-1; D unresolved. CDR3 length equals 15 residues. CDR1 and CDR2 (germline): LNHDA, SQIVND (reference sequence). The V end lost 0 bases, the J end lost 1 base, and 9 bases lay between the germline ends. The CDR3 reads CASSIEESRNTEAFF. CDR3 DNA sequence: TGTGCCAGTAGTATAGAAGAGTCAAGGAACACTGAAGCTTTCTTT.

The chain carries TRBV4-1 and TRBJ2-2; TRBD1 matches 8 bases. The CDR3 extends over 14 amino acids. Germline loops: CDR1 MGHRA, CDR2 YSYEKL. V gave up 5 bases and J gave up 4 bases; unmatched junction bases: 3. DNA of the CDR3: TGCGCCAGCAGCGGACAGGGTACCACCGGGGAGCTGTTTTTT. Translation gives CASSGQGTTGELFF.

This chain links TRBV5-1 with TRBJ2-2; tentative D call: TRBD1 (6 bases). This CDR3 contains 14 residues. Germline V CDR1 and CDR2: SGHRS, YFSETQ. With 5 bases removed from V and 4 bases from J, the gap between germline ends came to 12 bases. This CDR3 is CASSPDSSTGELFF. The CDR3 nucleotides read TGCGCCAGCAGTCCGGACAGCAGCACCGGGGAGCTGTTTTTT.

CDR3: CASSLMSTGHQLGTDTQYF. CDR3 DNA: TGTGCCAGCAGCTTAATGTCAACAGGGCATCAGTTAGGCACAGATACGCAGTATTTT. The rearrangement joins TRBV7-3 to TRBJ2-3, with D possibly TRBD1 on 6 matching bases. V gave up 1 base and J gave up 1 base, with 21 bases separating them. The CDR3 contains 19 residues. Looked up from germline, CDR1 is SGHTA and CDR2 is FQGTGA.

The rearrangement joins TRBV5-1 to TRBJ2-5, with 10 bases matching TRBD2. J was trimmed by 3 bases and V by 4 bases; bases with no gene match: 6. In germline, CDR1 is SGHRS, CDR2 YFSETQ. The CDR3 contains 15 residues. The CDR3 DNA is TGCGCCAGCAGCCCAGGGCTAGCGGGAGAAGAGACCCAGTACTTC. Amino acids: CASSPGLAGEETQYF.

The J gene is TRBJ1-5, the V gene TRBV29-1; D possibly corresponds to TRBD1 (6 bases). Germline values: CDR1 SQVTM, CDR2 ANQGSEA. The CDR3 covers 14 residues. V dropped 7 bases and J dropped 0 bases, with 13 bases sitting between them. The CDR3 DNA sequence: TGCAGCGCCCTGGACAGAGATAGCAATCAGCCCCAGCATTTT. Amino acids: CSALDRDSNQPQHF.

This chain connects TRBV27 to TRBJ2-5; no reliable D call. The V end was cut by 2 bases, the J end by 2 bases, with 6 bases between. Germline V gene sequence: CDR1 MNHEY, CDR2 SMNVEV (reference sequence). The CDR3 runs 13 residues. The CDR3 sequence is CASSLTRQETQYF. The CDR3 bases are TGTGCCAGCAGTTTAACACGACAAGAGACCCAGTACTTC.

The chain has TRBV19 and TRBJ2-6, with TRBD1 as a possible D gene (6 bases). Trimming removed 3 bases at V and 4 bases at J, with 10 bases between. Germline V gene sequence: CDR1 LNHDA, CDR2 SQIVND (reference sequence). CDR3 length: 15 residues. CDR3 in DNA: TGTGCCAGTAGTATTACAGGGTCAGGGGCCAACGTCCTGACTTTC. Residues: CASSITGSGANVLTF.

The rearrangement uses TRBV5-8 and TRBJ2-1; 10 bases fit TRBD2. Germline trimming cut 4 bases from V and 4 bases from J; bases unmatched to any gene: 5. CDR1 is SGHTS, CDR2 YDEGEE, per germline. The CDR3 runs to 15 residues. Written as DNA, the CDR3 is TGTGCCAGCAGCACCGGGACTAGCGTTTACAATGAGCAGTTCTTC. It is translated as CASSTGTSVYNEQFF.

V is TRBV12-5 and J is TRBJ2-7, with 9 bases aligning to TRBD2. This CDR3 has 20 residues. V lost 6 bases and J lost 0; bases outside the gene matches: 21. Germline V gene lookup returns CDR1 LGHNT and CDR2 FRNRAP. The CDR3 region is CASGKKTGLSGGLSSYEQYF. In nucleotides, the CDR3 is TGTGCTAGTGGCAAGAAAACCGGACTAAGCGGGGGGTTGAGCTCCTACGAGCAGTACTTC. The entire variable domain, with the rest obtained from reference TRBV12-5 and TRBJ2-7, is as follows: DARVTQTPRHKVTEMGQEVTMRCQPILGHNTVFWYRQTMMQGLELLAYFRNRAPLDDSGMPKDRFSAEMPDATLATLKIQPSEPRDSAVYFCASGKKTGLSGGLSSYEQYFGPGTRLTVT.

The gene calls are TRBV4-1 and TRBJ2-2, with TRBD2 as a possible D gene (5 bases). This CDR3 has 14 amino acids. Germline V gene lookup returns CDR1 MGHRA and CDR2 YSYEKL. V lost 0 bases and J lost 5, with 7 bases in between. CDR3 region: CASSQEGGTGELFF. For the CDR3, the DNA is TGCGCCAGCAGCCAAGAGGGCGGGACCGGGGAGCTGTTTTTT.

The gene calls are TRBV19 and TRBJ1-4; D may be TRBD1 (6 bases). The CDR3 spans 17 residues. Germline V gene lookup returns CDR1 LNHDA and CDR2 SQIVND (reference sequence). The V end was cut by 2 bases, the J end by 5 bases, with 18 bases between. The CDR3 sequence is CASSIRTLMRGNEKLFF. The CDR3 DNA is TGTGCCAGTAGTATAAGGACTCTCATGAGGGGGAATGAAAAACTGTTTTTT.

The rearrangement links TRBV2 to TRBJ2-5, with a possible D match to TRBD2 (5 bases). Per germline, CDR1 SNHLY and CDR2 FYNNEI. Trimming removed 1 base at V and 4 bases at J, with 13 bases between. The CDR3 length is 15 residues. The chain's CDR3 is CASSEEIGSGETQYF. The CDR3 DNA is TGTGCCAGCAGTGAAGAGATAGGGAGTGGAGAGACCCAGTACTTC.

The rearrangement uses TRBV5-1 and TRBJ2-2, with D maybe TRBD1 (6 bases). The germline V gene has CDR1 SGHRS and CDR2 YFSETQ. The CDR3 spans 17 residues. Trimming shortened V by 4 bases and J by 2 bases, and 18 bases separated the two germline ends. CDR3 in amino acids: CASSITYGTTNTGELFF. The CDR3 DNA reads TGCGCCAGCAGCATCACGTACGGGACAACTAACACCGGGGAGCTGTTTTTT. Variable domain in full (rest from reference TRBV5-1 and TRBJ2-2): KAGVTQTPRYLIKTRGQQVTLSCSPISGHRSVSWYQQTPGQGLQFLFEYFSETQRNKGNFPGRFSGRQFSNSRSEMNVSTLELGDSALYLCASSITYGTTNTGELFFGEGSRLTVL.

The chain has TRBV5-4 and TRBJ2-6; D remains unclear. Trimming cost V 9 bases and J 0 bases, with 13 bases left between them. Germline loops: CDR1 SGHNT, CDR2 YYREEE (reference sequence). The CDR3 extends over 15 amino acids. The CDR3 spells CATKEMSSGANVLTF. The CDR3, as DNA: TGTGCCACCAAAGAAATGAGCTCTGGGGCCAACGTCCTGACTTTC.

The CDR3, as DNA: TGTGCCAGTAGTATTGCTAGCGGGGGAGATACTCCCTACGAGCAGTACTTC. This sequence encodes CASSIASGGDTPYEQYF. This sequence joins TRBV19 and TRBJ2-7, with 10 bases fitting TRBD2. The CDR3 is 17 amino acids. V trimming: 3 bases; J trimming: 2 bases; junction bases outside the gene matches: 10. The germline V gene encodes CDR1 LNHDA and CDR2 SQIVND (reference sequence).

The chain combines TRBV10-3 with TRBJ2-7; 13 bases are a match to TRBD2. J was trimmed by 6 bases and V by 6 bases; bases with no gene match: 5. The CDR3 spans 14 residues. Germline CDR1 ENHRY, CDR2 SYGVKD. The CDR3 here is CAIRNTSGGAEQYF. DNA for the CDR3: TGTGCCATCAGGAACACTAGCGGGGGGGCCGAGCAGTACTTC.

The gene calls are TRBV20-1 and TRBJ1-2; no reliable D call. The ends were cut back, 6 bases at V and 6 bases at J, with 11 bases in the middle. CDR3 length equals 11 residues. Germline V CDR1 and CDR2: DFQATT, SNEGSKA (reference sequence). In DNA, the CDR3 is TGCAGTGCCCTATTTCGGGATGGCTACACCTTC. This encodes CSALFRDGYTF.

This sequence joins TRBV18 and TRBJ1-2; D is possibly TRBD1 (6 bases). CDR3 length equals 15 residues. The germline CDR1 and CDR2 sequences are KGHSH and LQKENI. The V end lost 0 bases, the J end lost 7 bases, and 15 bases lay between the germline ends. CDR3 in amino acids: CASSPPSGEGVGYTF. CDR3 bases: TGTGCCAGCTCACCACCGTCAGGGGAAGGGGTTGGCTACACCTTC.

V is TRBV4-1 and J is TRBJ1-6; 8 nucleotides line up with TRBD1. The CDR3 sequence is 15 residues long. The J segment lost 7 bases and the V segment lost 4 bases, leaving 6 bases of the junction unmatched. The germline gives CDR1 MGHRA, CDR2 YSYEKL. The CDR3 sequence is CASSPPTGANSPLHF. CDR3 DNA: TGCGCCAGCAGCCCCCCGACAGGGGCGAATTCACCCCTCCACTTT.

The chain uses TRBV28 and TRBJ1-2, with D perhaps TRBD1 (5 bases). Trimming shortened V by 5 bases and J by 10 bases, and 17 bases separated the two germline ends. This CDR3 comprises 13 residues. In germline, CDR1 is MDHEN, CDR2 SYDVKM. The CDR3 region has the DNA TGTGCCAGCAGTCTTGACAGATATGGTGACTACACCTTC. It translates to CASSLDRYGDYTF.

The CDR3 region has the DNA TGTGCCAGCAGTGAACGGTGGGATACGCAGTATTTT. This sequence encodes CASSERWDTQYF. V usage is TRBV6-1 and J usage is TRBJ2-3; no clear D gene. V lost 2 bases to trimming and J lost 6 bases, with 6 bases between them. Germline V gene data show CDR1 as MNHNS and CDR2 as SASEGT. The CDR3 is 12 amino acids.

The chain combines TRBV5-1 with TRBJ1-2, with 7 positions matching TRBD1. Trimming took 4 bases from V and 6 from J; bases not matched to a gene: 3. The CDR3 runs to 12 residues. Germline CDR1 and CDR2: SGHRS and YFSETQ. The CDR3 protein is CASSEGADGYTF. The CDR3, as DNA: TGCGCCAGCAGCGAGGGGGCTGATGGCTACACCTTC.

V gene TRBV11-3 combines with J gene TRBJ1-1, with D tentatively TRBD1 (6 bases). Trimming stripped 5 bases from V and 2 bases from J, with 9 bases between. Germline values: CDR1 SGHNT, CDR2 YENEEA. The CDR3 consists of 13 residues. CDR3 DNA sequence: TGTGCCAGCAGCAGGACAGTTAACACTGAAGCTTTCTTT. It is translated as CASSRTVNTEAFF.